This T cell receptor beta chain was recovered during a study of OX40 agonist ivuxolimab in advanced cancers. The overall study: Partial responses were achieved by three patients, of whom one had hepatocellular carcinoma and two had cutaneous melanoma.

Study-level points and caveats: In a subset of nonresponders, normalized T-cell clonal expansion was also low.

The CDR3 sequence is 14 residues long. J was trimmed by 5 bases and V by 1 base; bases with no gene match: 2. Germline CDR1 is LGHNA and CDR2 is YNFKEQ. A single count supports this clone. Its antigen remains unidentified. Excluded were patients having autoimmune disease history or systemic immunosuppression. Generated by immunoSEQ multiplex PCR, the TCRdb table keeps only in-frame clones and is missing some. The profile shows 50,000 to 65,000 clones, roughly 91% of them singletons. V gene TRBV4-2 combines with J gene TRBJ2-7, with 10 nucleotides matching TRBD2. The sequencing here drew on CD4+ or CD8+ T cells sorted from blood, taken in a trial of the OX40 agonist ivuxolimab. This clonotype originated in an adult with an advanced solid tumor such as melanoma, head and neck, liver or kidney cancer. DNA for the CDR3: TGTGCCAGCAGCCAAGGTCTAGCGGGAGACGAGCAGTACTTC. Protein: CASSQGLAGDEQYF.